This T cell receptor (beta chain) was captured by sequencing in a study of identical twins (TCRdb year 2016). Study-wide context: The study deep-sequenced TCR alpha and beta repertoires from monozygotic twins, unrelated adults of various ages and cord blood to test whether fetal clonotypes persist. To rule out contamination, replicate twin experiments were performed at different times with different library preparation protocols.

The library was generated by 5' RACE. Instrument on record: Illumina HiSeq 2000. Template switching introduced a universal primer binding site; the final cDNA contained a unique molecular identifier, enabling accurate counting of TCR cDNA molecules. Specific primers in the conserved constant-segment region were used to synthesize first-strand cDNA for TCR alpha and beta chains. Each cDNA library was double barcoded, with a SMART-Mk sample barcode plus Illumina barcodes, to control for contamination. TruSeq adapter sequences along with Illumina sample barcodes were introduced in two successive PCR steps. Sequencing of the TCR alpha and beta cDNA libraries was done on the Illumina HiSeq platform using custom primers. In the paper's pipeline: MiGEC was used to process raw reads and extract unique molecular identifiers, and MiXCR was used to find CDR3 positions. Recombination models were inferred per individual with the repgenHMM and IGoR tools using an EM algorithm. Shared clonotypes were analyzed with the tcR package in R, and sharing was normalized by the product of cloneset sizes. To study raw recombination free of thymic and clonal selection effects, out-of-frame nonproductive sequences were analyzed. In-frame beta chains were kept once TCRdb had trimmed the public reads at Q25 with fastp and called clones with MiXCR. A single entry per CDR3 protein holds the most common genes and DNA from its merged rows. These V and J calls rely on TCRdb rather than the paper's analysis. Across this sample there are roughly 720,000 distinct CDR3 sequences, with roughly 20% seen only once. Less than 15% of the sample goes to the ten largest clones.

To note about this clonotype: Its antigen remains undetermined. No base qualities exist here, and no much larger clone lies one base off it.

Per the germline V gene, SGHRS is the CDR1 and YFSETQ is the CDR2. Including the terminal cysteine and phenylalanine, the CDR3 comprises 16 residues. Kept here is only the CDR3 DNA, which spans 48 bases and is read in frame from base 1. V ends up 3 bases short and J 6 bases short, with an unmatched junction base count of 12. The research as a whole found: Excess twin sharing in beta out-of-frame sequences was weaker because fewer shared sequences lowered the signal-to-noise ratio. Fewer insertions were carried by abundant cord blood beta clonotypes, a similar but weaker trend appeared in young adult naive repertoires, and no such trend appeared in memory repertoires. Because the same donors could not be followed over many years, conclusions were based on cross-sectional statistical analysis. Zero-insertion analyses could be partly confounded by invariant T cells such as MAIT and iNKT, though diverse VJ usage argued against such confounding for most clonotypes. Compared with coincidental sharing between unrelated individuals, out-of-frame TCR alpha sequences shared between twins showed an excess of sequences with low generation probability. In monozygotic twins, recombination models systematically underestimated out-of-frame TCR alpha sharing, but the models matched the sharing seen between unrelated individuals.

Only healthy Caucasian donors were included. Three pairs of female monozygotic twins, all aged roughly 18 to 30 years, were included in the twin cohort. Peripheral blood mononuclear cells were used as the source from which RNA for TCR libraries was isolated. In addition, the sample was reused for a study of T cells expressing NK-cell markers. From the second report: Eight or nine donors provided sorted CD3+CD56+NKG2C+, CD3+CD56+NKG2C- and CD3+CD56-NKG2C+ T-cell subsets, whose TCR beta-chain repertoires were profiled. Seven of the eight sequenced donors were HCMV-seropositive and one was HCMV-seronegative. In several experiments an anti-gammadeltaTCR antibody was added to restrict sorting to alphabetaTCR-expressing T cells. In a handful of donors, the dominant CD3+CD56+NKG2C+ clonotypes ranked among the top 10 CD8+ clonotypes, making up roughly 1.0-7.0% of CD8+ T cells. Those dominant clonotypes were again the most abundant among CD3+CD56-NKG2C+ cells in a few donors, at about 25-60.1%. Whether the expanded NKG2C-expressing T cell clones were specific for HCMV antigens was left unclear. The study sequenced eight donors, all healthy volunteers chosen at random: three men and five women. HCMV serostatus was determined by detecting HCMV-specific IgG in serum with a commercial ELISA kit. For over 5 donors, bulk peripheral blood T-cell repertoires were also sequenced from unsorted PBMC. MIGEC handled demultiplexing of the reads and grouping by UMI, while MiTCR was used to assemble and quantify clonotypes. Only TCR cDNA sequences supported by at least two reads were kept to exclude erroneous sequences. The tcR package was used for downstream repertoire analysis, and clonotypes were matched across fractions by CDR3 nucleotide sequence plus V segment. VDJmatch was used to annotate antigen specificity against VDJdb, with one amino acid substitution in CDR3 allowed.

This receptor was identified in a woman under 30 in good health. The chain links TRBV5-1 with TRBJ2-3; TRBD2 aligns with 8 central bases. Sample: PBMCs. The CDR3 in this case is CASSSGTREGVDTQYF. Here is the DNA: TGCGCCAGCAGCTCCGGGACTAGGGAAGGTGTGGATACGCAGTATTTT.